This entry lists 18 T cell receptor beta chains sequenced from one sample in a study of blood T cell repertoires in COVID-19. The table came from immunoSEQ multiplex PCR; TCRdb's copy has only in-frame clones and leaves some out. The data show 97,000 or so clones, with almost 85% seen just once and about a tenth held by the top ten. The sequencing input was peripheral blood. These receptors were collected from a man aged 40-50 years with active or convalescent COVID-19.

The CDR3 sequence: CAWSVRSRNEQFF. CDR3 sequence (DNA): TGTGCCTGGAGTGTACGGTCCAGGAATGAGCAGTTCTTC. The chain combines TRBV30 with TRBJ2-1; D uncertain. Per the germline V gene, CDR1 is GTSNPN and CDR2 is SVGIG (reference sequence). This CDR3 contains 13 residues. The V and J ends lost 0 bases and 7 bases respectively, with 10 bases between them.

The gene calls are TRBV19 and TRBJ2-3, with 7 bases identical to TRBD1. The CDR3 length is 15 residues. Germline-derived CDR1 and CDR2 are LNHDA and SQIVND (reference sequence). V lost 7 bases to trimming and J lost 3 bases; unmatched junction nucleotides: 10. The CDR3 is CASNDPGQITDTQYF. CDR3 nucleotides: TGTGCCAGTAATGACCCGGGACAGATTACAGATACGCAGTATTTT.

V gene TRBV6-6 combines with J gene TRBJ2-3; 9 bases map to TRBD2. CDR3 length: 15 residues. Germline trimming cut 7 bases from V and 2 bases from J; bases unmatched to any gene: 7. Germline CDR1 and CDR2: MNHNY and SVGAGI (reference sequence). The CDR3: CASTGRLADTDTQYF. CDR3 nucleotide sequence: TGTGCCAGCACCGGGCGACTAGCGGACACAGATACGCAGTATTTT.

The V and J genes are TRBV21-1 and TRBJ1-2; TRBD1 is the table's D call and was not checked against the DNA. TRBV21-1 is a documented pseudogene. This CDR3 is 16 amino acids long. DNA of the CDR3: TGTGCCAGCAGCAAAGTCTGGGTGGGGCGTAACTATGGCTACACCTTC. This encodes CASSKVWVGRNYGYTF.

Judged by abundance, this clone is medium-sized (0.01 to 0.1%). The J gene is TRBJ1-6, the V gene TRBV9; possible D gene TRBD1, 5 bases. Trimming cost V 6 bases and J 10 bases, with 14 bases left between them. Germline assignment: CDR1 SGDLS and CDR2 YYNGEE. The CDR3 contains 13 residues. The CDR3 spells CASNGGKDSPLHF. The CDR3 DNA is TGTGCCAGCAACGGGGGAAAAGACTCACCCCTCCACTTT.

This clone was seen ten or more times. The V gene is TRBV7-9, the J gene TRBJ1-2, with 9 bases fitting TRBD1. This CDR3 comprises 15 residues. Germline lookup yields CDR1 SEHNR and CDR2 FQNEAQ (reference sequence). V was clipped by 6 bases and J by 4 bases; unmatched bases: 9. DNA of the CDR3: TGTGCCAGCAGACCCACAGGGGGCGCCTTCTATGGCTACACCTTC. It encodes CASRPTGGAFYGYTF. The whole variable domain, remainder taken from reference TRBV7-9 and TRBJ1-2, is DTGVSQNPRHKITKRGQNVTFRCDPISEHNRLYWYRQTLGQGPEFLTYFQNEAQLEKSRLLSDRFSAERPKGSFSTLEIQRTEQGDSAMYLCASRPTGGAFYGYTFGSGTRLTVV.

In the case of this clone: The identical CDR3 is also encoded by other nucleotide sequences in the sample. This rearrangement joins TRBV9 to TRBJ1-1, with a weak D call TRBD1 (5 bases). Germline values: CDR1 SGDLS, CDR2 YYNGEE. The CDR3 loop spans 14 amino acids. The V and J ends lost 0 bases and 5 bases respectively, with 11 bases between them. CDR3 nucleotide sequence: TGTGCCAGCAGCGTAGACGACAGAGAGACTGAAGCTTTCTTT. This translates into CASSVDDRETEAFF.

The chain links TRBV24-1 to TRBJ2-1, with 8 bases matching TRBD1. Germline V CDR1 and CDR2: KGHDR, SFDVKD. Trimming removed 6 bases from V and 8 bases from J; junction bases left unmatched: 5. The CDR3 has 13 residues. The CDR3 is CATSFGQGYEQFF. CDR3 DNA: TGTGCCACCAGTTTTGGACAGGGCTATGAGCAGTTCTTC.

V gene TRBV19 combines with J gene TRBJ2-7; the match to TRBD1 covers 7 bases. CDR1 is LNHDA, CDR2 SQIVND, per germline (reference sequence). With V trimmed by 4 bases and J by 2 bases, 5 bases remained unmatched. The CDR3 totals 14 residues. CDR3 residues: CASSTTGYPYEQYF. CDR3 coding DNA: TGTGCCAGTAGTACGACAGGGTACCCCTACGAGCAGTACTTC.

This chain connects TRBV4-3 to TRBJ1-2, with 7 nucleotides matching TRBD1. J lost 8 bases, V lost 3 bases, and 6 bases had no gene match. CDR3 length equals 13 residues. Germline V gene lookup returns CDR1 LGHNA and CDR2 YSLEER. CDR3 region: CASSHLTGNGYTF. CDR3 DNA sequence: TGCGCCAGCAGCCATCTGACAGGGAACGGCTACACCTTC.

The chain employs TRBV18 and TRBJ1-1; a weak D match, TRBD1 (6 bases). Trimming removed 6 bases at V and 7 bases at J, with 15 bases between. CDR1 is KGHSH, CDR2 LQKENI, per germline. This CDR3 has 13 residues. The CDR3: CASSQGQVVEAFF. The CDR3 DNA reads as TGTGCCAGCTCCCAGGGGCAGGTCGTTGAAGCTTTCTTT.

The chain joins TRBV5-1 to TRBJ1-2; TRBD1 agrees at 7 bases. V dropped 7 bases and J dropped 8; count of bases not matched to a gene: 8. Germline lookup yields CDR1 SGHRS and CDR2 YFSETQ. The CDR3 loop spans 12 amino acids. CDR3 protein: CASPWTGGGYTF. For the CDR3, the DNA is TGCGCCAGCCCGTGGACAGGTGGGGGCTACACCTTC.

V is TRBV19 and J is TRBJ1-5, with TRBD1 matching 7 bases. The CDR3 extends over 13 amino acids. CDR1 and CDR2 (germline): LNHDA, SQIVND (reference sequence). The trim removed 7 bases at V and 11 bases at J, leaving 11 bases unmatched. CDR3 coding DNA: TGTGCCAGTACCAACCGACAGGGTCACGCCCAGCATTTT. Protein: CASTNRQGHAQHF.

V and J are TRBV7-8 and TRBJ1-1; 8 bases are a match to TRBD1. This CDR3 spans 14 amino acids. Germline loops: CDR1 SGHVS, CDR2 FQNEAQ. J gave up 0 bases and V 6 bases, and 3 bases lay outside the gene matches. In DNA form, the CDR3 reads TGTGCCAGCAGGGGGGACAGGATGAACACTGAAGCTTTCTTT. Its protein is CASRGDRMNTEAFF.

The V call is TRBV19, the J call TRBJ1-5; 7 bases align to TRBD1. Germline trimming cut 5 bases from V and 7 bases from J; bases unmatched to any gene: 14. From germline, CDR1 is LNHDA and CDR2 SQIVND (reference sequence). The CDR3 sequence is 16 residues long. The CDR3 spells CASSSSGDSGRQPQHF. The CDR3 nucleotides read TGTGCCAGTAGTTCCTCGGGGGACAGCGGACGCCAGCCCCAGCATTTT.

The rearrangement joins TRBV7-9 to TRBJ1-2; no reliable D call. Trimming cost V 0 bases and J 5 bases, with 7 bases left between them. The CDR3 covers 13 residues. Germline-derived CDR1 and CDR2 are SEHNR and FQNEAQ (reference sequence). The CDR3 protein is CASSLATVYGYTF. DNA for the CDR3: TGTGCCAGCAGCTTAGCAACAGTTTATGGCTACACCTTC.

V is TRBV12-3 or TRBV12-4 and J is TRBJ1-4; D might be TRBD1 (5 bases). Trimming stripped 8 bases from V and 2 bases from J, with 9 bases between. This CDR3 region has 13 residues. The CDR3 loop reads CASQPGTNEKLFF. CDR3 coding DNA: TGTGCCAGCCAGCCAGGGACTAATGAAAAACTGTTTTTT.

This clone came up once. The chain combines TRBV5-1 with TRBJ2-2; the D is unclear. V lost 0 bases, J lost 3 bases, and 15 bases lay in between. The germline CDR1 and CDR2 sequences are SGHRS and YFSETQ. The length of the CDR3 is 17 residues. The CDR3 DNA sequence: TGCGCCAGCAGCTTGGGAGCGTCACCTGATCACACCGGGGAGCTGTTTTTT. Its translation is CASSLGASPDHTGELFF.